This is a list of T cell receptor beta chains from one sample in a study of identical twins. TCRdb re-called the 5' RACE reads through MiXCR, storing one row per CDR3 protein. This table has nearly 900,000 distinct CDR3 sequences, approximately 13% appearing once. Another study also made use of these data, one on yellow fever vaccine responses in identical twins.

Sequenced material: PBMCs. Receptor source: a woman aged 18-29 years in good health. Both conserved end residues are part of each CDR3. Each record gives: V gene, clone size, D gene, J gene, CDR3 DNA, CDR3 protein. The D gene is left open where the match is weak. The listing skips clone size in some rows; elsewhere it reads once, few, many or a size class.

v_gene: TRBV4-1
abundance: .
d_gene: .
j_gene: TRBJ2-5
CDR3nt: TGCGCCAGCAGCCAATTATATACAGGGAGAGAGACCCAGTACTTC
CDR3aa: CASSQLYTGRETQYF

v_gene: TRBV20-1
abundance: .
d_gene: .
j_gene: TRBJ2-4
CDR3nt: TGCAGTGCTAGAGATTCCAGACTAGCCAAAAACATTCAGTACTTC
CDR3aa: CSARDSRLAKNIQYF

v_gene: TRBV15
abundance: few
d_gene: .
j_gene: TRBJ2-1
CDR3nt: TGTGCCACCAGCAGGGCCTCTGGGTACAATGAGCAGTTCTTC
CDR3aa: CATSRASGYNEQFF

v_gene: TRBV2
abundance: few
d_gene: TRBD1
j_gene: TRBJ1-1
CDR3nt: TGTGCCAGCAGTGAAACCGGGACAGGGGGCACTGAAGCTTTCTTT
CDR3aa: CASSETGTGGTEAFF

v_gene: TRBV18
abundance: few
d_gene: .
j_gene: TRBJ1-2
CDR3nt: TGTGCCAGCTCACCACCAACGACCCTAGGGGACTATGGCTACACCTTC
CDR3aa: CASSPPTTLGDYGYTF

v_gene: TRBV7-9
abundance: many
d_gene: .
j_gene: TRBJ2-1
CDR3nt: TGTGCCAGCAGCTTCTCCGAGACTAGGTTAAATGAGCAGTTCTTC
CDR3aa: CASSFSETRLNEQFF

v_gene: TRBV27
abundance: .
d_gene: TRBD2
j_gene: TRBJ2-3
CDR3nt: TGTGCCAGCAGTTCAACAAGGACTAGCGGCTACACAGATACGCAGTATTTT
CDR3aa: CASSSTRTSGYTDTQYF

v_gene: TRBV24-1
abundance: .
d_gene: TRBD1
j_gene: TRBJ1-5
CDR3nt: TGTGCCACCAGTGATACAGGGGGCCAGCCCCAGCATTTT
CDR3aa: CATSDTGGQPQHF

v_gene: TRBV6-1
abundance: few
d_gene: TRBD2
j_gene: TRBJ2-1
CDR3nt: TGTGCCAGCAGGGGGGCAGCGGGGGGGCTTTATGAGCAGTTCTTC
CDR3aa: CASRGAAGGLYEQFF

v_gene: TRBV18
abundance: few
d_gene: TRBD1
j_gene: TRBJ2-7
CDR3nt: TGTGCCAGCTCACCACGGGGACAGGGGGCACCTCGACACGAGCAGTACTTC
CDR3aa: CASSPRGQGAPRHEQYF

v_gene: TRBV5-1
abundance: .
d_gene: TRBD1
j_gene: TRBJ2-3
CDR3nt: TGCGCCAGCAGCGACACTACAGGGGGCTCGGATACGCAGTATTTT
CDR3aa: CASSDTTGGSDTQYF

v_gene: TRBV5-1
abundance: .
d_gene: .
j_gene: TRBJ2-7
CDR3nt: TGCGCCAGCAGCTTGTCCCCCGTGAGCGAAGAGCAGTACTTC
CDR3aa: CASSLSPVSEEQYF

v_gene: TRBV27
abundance: .
d_gene: TRBD2
j_gene: TRBJ2-1
CDR3nt: TGTGCCAGCAGTTGGCTGGGGACTAGCGGCTACAATGAGCAGTTCTTC
CDR3aa: CASSWLGTSGYNEQFF

v_gene: TRBV9
abundance: many
d_gene: TRBD2
j_gene: TRBJ2-2
CDR3nt: TGTGCCAGCAGCACGGGGACTAGCGGGGGACGCACCGGGGAGCTGTTTTTT
CDR3aa: CASSTGTSGGRTGELFF

v_gene: TRBV11-2
abundance: few
d_gene: TRBD1
j_gene: TRBJ1-2
CDR3nt: TGTGCCACCAGACGGTGGGGACAGCTCTATGGCTACACCTTC
CDR3aa: CATRRWGQLYGYTF

v_gene: TRBV5-1
abundance: .
d_gene: .
j_gene: TRBJ2-5
CDR3nt: TGCGCCAGCAGCGGGGGTCTGGGTACACCCCGGGGAGTCCAAGAGACCCAGTACTTC
CDR3aa: CASSGGLGTPRGVQETQYF

v_gene: TRBV12-3/TRBV12-4
abundance: .
d_gene: TRBD2
j_gene: TRBJ2-1
CDR3nt: TGTGCCAGCAGAAAGGGACTAGCGGGAACAAACCGAGCACACAATGAGCAGTTCTTC
CDR3aa: CASRKGLAGTNRAHNEQFF

v_gene: TRBV5-1
abundance: many
d_gene: TRBD1
j_gene: TRBJ1-2
CDR3nt: TGCGCCAGCAGCCCGGGACAGGGGGGACTCAGCTACACCTTC
CDR3aa: CASSPGQGGLSYTF

v_gene: TRBV7-9
abundance: .
d_gene: .
j_gene: TRBJ2-7
CDR3nt: TGTGCCAGCAGCTTATCGACCGACGAGCAGTACTTC
CDR3aa: CASSLSTDEQYF

v_gene: TRBV4-1
abundance: .
d_gene: .
j_gene: TRBJ2-1
CDR3nt: TGCGCCAGCAGCCAACGGCAGGGTGACAATGAGCAGTTCTTC
CDR3aa: CASSQRQGDNEQFF

v_gene: TRBV5-1
abundance: .
d_gene: TRBD1
j_gene: TRBJ2-1
CDR3nt: TGCGCCAGCACCCCGATAGGAGGGACAGGGGTCAGGAATGAGCAGTTCTTC
CDR3aa: CASTPIGGTGVRNEQFF

v_gene: TRBV12-3/TRBV12-4
abundance: many
d_gene: .
j_gene: TRBJ1-3
CDR3nt: TGTGCCAGCACGATCTCTGGAAACACCATATATTTT
CDR3aa: CASTISGNTIYF